This T cell receptor (beta chain) was profiled in a study of blood T cell repertoires in COVID-19. Sequencing was performed with immunoSEQ multiplex PCR; in TCRdb, only in-frame clones are kept and a portion is missing. The sample yields about 83,000 clones, just over 85% seen once. CDR3 size: 13 residues. Germline V gene lookup returns CDR1 LGHDT and CDR2 YNNKEL (reference sequence). The V and J ends lost 11 bases and 8 bases, in that order; junction bases with no gene match: 12. The sequenced sample was peripheral blood. The TCR sequence derives from a woman aged 80 or older in a cohort sampled during active or convalescent COVID-19. The V call is TRBV3-1 (or the pseudogene TRBV3-2), the J call TRBJ1-2, with 9 bases identical to TRBD1. In nucleotides, the CDR3 is TGTGCCTCGGCTCCGGGACAGGGCCTCGGCTACACCTTC. This translates into CASAPGQGLGYTF.